The 14 T cell receptor beta chains below all came from one sample that was sequenced in a study of blood T cell repertoires in COVID-19. TCRdb's table, derived via immunoSEQ multiplex PCR, lists solely in-frame clones and lacks some. The table lists 200,000 to 250,000 clones, around 84% of them singletons. Sequenced sample: peripheral blood. The receptors stem from a man aged 35 to 55 with acute or convalescent COVID-19.

This chain joins TRBV2 and TRBJ1-4; 7 nucleotides line up with TRBD1. CDR3 length: 17 amino acids. CDR1 and CDR2 (germline): SNHLY, FYNNEI. V was pared by 7 bases and J by 5 bases, with 16 bases of the junction left unmatched. The CDR3 loop reads CASNDGNNRGWNEKLFF. In DNA form, the CDR3 reads TGTGCCAGCAACGACGGCAACAACAGGGGATGGAATGAAAAACTGTTTTTT.

This sequence joins TRBV19 and TRBJ1-6, with 7 nucleotides matching TRBD1. There are 14 residues in the CDR3. Germline CDR1 LNHDA, CDR2 SQIVND (reference sequence). After removal of 10 bases from V and 9 bases from J, the junction contained 12 bases not matched to a gene. CDR3 in DNA: TGTGCCACCCGGACAGGTGGGGGAAGTTCACCCCTCCACTTT. Protein: CATRTGGGSSPLHF.

The chain is built from TRBV5-6 and TRBJ2-4; 12 bases agree with TRBD2. In germline, CDR1 is SGHDT, CDR2 YYEEEE. The J segment lost 9 bases and the V segment lost 3 bases, leaving 10 bases of the junction unmatched. There are 16 residues in the CDR3. CDR3 residues: CASSSRLAGALGIQYF. In DNA, the CDR3 is TGTGCCAGCAGCTCTCGACTAGCGGGGGCCCTCGGCATTCAGTACTTC.

The chain combines TRBV5-4 with TRBJ2-3; 13 bases agree with TRBD2. The V gene end was trimmed by 2 bases and the J gene end by 5 bases; junction bases not matched to a gene: 11. The germline gives CDR1 SGHNT, CDR2 YYREEE (reference sequence). The CDR3 extends over 18 amino acids. CDR3 in amino acids: CASSFGTSGVIIGDTQYF. The CDR3 DNA sequence: TGTGCCAGCAGCTTTGGGACTAGCGGGGTCATAATCGGAGATACGCAGTATTTT.

This rearrangement joins TRBV3-1 (or the pseudogene TRBV3-2) to TRBJ1-1; 11 nucleotides line up with TRBD1. Germline CDR1 and CDR2: LGHDT and YNNKEL (reference sequence). Trimming removed 6 bases from V and 3 bases from J; junction bases left unmatched: 3. The CDR3 loop spans 14 amino acids. The CDR3 is CASSTGQGDTEAFF. Here the CDR3 DNA reads TGTGCCAGCAGTACGGGACAGGGGGACACTGAAGCTTTCTTT.

This clone has just one count. V and J are TRBV5-6 and TRBJ2-2; 8 bases line up with TRBD1. The CDR3 runs to 15 residues. The V segment lost 0 bases and the J segment 6 bases; nucleotides outside the gene matches: 4. CDR1 is SGHDT, CDR2 YYEEEE, per germline. CDR3: CASSLGQGAAGELFF. The CDR3 nucleotides are TGTGCCAGCAGCTTGGGGCAGGGGGCTGCCGGGGAGCTGTTTTTT. The full variable domain, its missing parts supplied by reference TRBV5-6 and TRBJ2-2, is DAGVTQSPTHLIKTRGQQVTLRCSPKSGHDTVSWYQQALGQGPQFIFQYYEEEERQRGNFPDRFSGHQFPNYSSELNVNALLLGDSALYLCASSLGQGAAGELFFGEGSRLTVL.

The V gene is TRBV28, the J gene TRBJ2-2; the D gene is possibly TRBD2 (6 bases). Trimming removed 7 bases from V and 3 bases from J, with 15 bases in between. This CDR3 is built from 15 residues. In germline, CDR1 is MDHEN, CDR2 SYDVKM. DNA of the CDR3: TGTGCCAGCATCAGCGGAGGGCAGGACACCGGGGAGCTGTTTTTT. This translates into CASISGGQDTGELFF.

The chain carries TRBV6-5 and TRBJ1-6; perhaps TRBD1 as D (6 bases). Deletions cut 7 bases from V and 7 bases from J, with 17 bases between. CDR1 is MNHEY and CDR2 is SVGAGI in the germline V gene. This CDR3 has 15 residues. The DNA for the CDR3 is TGTGCCAGCACCCCCACCGGGACAAGAAATTCACCCCTCCACTTT. It specifies CASTPTGTRNSPLHF.

The chain is built from TRBV14 and TRBJ2-5; the D gene is possibly TRBD2 (6 bases). Germline V gene sequence: CDR1 SGHDN, CDR2 FVKESK. CDR3 size: 16 residues. Trimming stripped 0 bases from V and 3 bases from J, with 14 bases between. The CDR3 here is CASSQDQKGGKETQYF. Written as DNA, the CDR3 is TGTGCCAGCAGCCAAGATCAGAAGGGAGGAAAAGAGACCCAGTACTTC.

The V and J genes are TRBV28 and TRBJ1-2; 8 nucleotides align to TRBD1. This CDR3 is 18 amino acids long. J lost 0 bases, V lost 5 bases, and 14 bases had no gene match. From germline, CDR1 is MDHEN and CDR2 SYDVKM. Here the CDR3 reads CASSAYRGVQTANYGYTF. In nucleotides, the CDR3 is TGTGCCAGCAGTGCCTACAGGGGGGTTCAAACAGCTAACTATGGCTACACCTTC.

The chain links TRBV7-2 to TRBJ1-1; possibly TRBD1 for D (5 bases). Germline V gene data show CDR1 as SGHTA and CDR2 as FQGNSA. This CDR3 contains 15 residues. V was clipped by 4 bases and J by 3 bases, with 15 bases between them. CDR3 sequence: CASSSGGLGDTEAFF. DNA of the CDR3: TGTGCCAGCAGCTCGGGAGGTTTGGGGGACACTGAAGCTTTCTTT. The variable domain in full, completed from reference TRBV7-2 and TRBJ1-1, reads GAGVSQSPSNKVTEKGKDVELRCDPISGHTALYWYRQSLGQGLEFLIYFQGNSAPDKSGLPSDRFSAERTGGSVSTLTIQRTQQEDSAVYLCASSSGGLGDTEAFFGQGTRLTVV.

The chain carries TRBV7-9 and TRBJ2-2; D unclear. Germline V gene data show CDR1 as SEHNR and CDR2 as FQNEAQ (reference sequence). This CDR3 has 14 residues. Deletions cut 2 bases from V and 4 bases from J, with 8 bases between. CDR3 sequence (DNA): TGTGCCAGCAGCTTAAGTCAGATCACCGGGGAGCTGTTTTTT. Translated: CASSLSQITGELFF.

The rearrangement uses TRBV5-6 and TRBJ2-3; TRBD2 agrees at 8 bases. The CDR3 contains 16 residues. V gave up 4 bases and J gave up 1 base; unmatched junction bases: 8. Germline lookup yields CDR1 SGHDT and CDR2 YYEEEE. The CDR3 DNA reads as TGTGCCAGCAGCGGCGGGACTAGATTCGGCACAGATACGCAGTATTTT. Encoded protein: CASSGGTRFGTDTQYF. Based on the CDR3 plus reference TRBV5-6 and TRBJ2-3, the full variable domain is DAGVTQSPTHLIKTRGQQVTLRCSPKSGHDTVSWYQQALGQGPQFIFQYYEEEERQRGNFPDRFSGHQFPNYSSELNVNALLLGDSALYLCASSGGTRFGTDTQYFGPGTRLTVL.

The chain employs TRBV30 and TRBJ2-5; maybe TRBD2 (6 bases). There are 13 residues in the CDR3. Looked up from germline, CDR1 is GTSNPN and CDR2 is SVGIG (reference sequence). The germline V and J ends were trimmed by 3 bases and 2 bases, with 10 bases remaining between them. The DNA for the CDR3 is TGTGCCTGGAGGGGCGGGGCGCAAGAGACCCAGTACTTC. Protein: CAWRGGAQETQYF.